Each of the 8 T cell receptor beta chains below was sequenced from the same sample in a study of CD8 T cells in ankylosing spondylitis. TCRdb reprocessed the 5' RACE reads with MiXCR, giving one entry per CDR3 protein. The sample shows around 25,000 distinct CDR3 sequences, 2.5% to 3% of them seen only once. The specimen was blood, either unsorted or a sorted T cell fraction (not recorded which). Source of these receptors: a female donor with ankylosing spondylitis or in good health (not recorded which).

This clonotype was found many times. This rearrangement joins TRBV9 to TRBJ2-7; D is ambiguous. Trimming cost V 0 bases and J 0 bases, with 10 bases left between them. Germline V gives CDR1 SGDLS, CDR2 YYNGEE. The CDR3 loop spans 15 amino acids. DNA for the CDR3: TGTGCCAGCAGCGTAGCCCCCGAGAGCTCCTACGAGCAGTACTTC. As protein: CASSVAPESSYEQYF.

This clonotype was counted ten times or more. J is TRBJ2-6 and V is TRBV9; perhaps TRBD2 as D (5 bases). Germline V gene data show CDR1 as SGDLS and CDR2 as YYNGEE. The CDR3 extends over 15 amino acids. The ends were cut back, 0 bases at V and 4 bases at J, with 8 bases in the middle. CDR3 in DNA: TGTGCCAGCAGCGTAGGAGGGTTGGGGGCCAACGTCCTGACTTTC. Translated, it gives CASSVGGLGANVLTF.

This clonotype was detected many times. The V call is TRBV9, the J call TRBJ2-3; TRBD2 matches 8 bases. The CDR3 is 15 amino acids. Looked up from germline, CDR1 is SGDLS and CDR2 is YYNGEE. V lost 6 bases, J lost 3 bases, and 9 bases stayed unmatched. This CDR3 is CASNPSGGRTDTQYF. The CDR3 DNA sequence: TGTGCCAGCAACCCGTCGGGGGGGAGGACAGATACGCAGTATTTT. The full variable domain, completed using reference TRBV9 and TRBJ2-3, is DSGVTQTPKHLITATGQRVTLRCSPRSGDLSVYWYQQSLDQGLQFLIQYYNGEERAKGNILERFSAQQFPDLHSELNLSSLELGDSALYFCASNPSGGRTDTQYFGPGTRLTVL.

The table lists this clonotype with many counts. The chain joins TRBV9 to TRBJ1-1; D is uncertain. Trimming shortened V by 0 bases and J by 3 bases, and 9 bases separated the two germline ends. Looked up from germline, CDR1 is SGDLS and CDR2 is YYNGEE. This CDR3 has 14 amino acids. CDR3 in DNA: TGTGCCAGCAGCGTAGACCCTCGTGACACTGAAGCTTTCTTT. It translates to CASSVDPRDTEAFF.

Many counts were recorded for this clonotype. This chain connects TRBV9 to TRBJ2-2; 14 bases align to TRBD2. The germline V gene encodes CDR1 SGDLS and CDR2 YYNGEE. V was pared by 0 bases and J by 1 base, with 8 bases of the junction left unmatched. The CDR3 runs 20 residues. This CDR3 reads CASSVERLAGGTKNTGELFF. CDR3 DNA sequence: TGTGCCAGCAGCGTAGAAAGACTAGCGGGGGGGACTAAGAACACCGGGGAGCTGTTTTTT. The full variable domain, rest sourced from reference TRBV9 and TRBJ2-2, is DSGVTQTPKHLITATGQRVTLRCSPRSGDLSVYWYQQSLDQGLQFLIQYYNGEERAKGNILERFSAQQFPDLHSELNLSSLELGDSALYFCASSVERLAGGTKNTGELFFGEGSRLTVL.

This clonotype was counted at least ten times. V gene TRBV9 combines with J gene TRBJ1-3, with 9 bases fitting TRBD1. Germline CDR1 and CDR2: SGDLS and YYNGEE. The V segment lost 3 bases and the J segment 4 bases; nucleotides outside the gene matches: 2. This CDR3 spans 14 amino acids. CDR3 in amino acids: CASSATGGGNTIYF. CDR3 DNA sequence: TGTGCCAGCAGCGCGACAGGGGGAGGAAACACCATATATTTT.

This clonotype was seen many times. This chain joins TRBV27 and TRBJ2-1; TRBD1 matches at 9 bases. Germline CDR1 MNHEY, CDR2 SMNVEV (reference sequence). This CDR3 is 15 amino acids long. With 4 bases clipped from V and 8 bases from J, the junction kept 9 bases outside the gene matches. The CDR3: CASSSPGQGFYEQFF. Written as DNA, the CDR3 is TGTGCCAGCAGTTCTCCGGGACAGGGCTTCTATGAGCAGTTCTTC.

This clonotype occurred many times. This chain joins TRBV9 and TRBJ2-5; D may correspond to TRBD1 or TRBD2 (5 bases each). The germline V gene has CDR1 SGDLS and CDR2 YYNGEE. V lost 0 bases and J lost 4, with 13 bases in between. The CDR3 sequence is 15 residues long. The CDR3 here is CASSVGGSGGETQYF. CDR3 bases: TGTGCCAGCAGCGTAGGGGGGAGTGGAGGAGAGACCCAGTACTTC.